The 20 T cell receptor beta chains listed next were all sequenced from one sample in a study of blood T cell repertoires in COVID-19. Profiling relied on immunoSEQ multiplex PCR, and the TCRdb table lists in-frame clones only, not all of them. The data hold fewer than 250,000 clones, with under 90% observed a single time. Source material: PBMCs or T cells enriched from blood (not recorded which). The receptors originated from a woman between 45 and 65 years old who had been exposed to COVID-19.

The rearrangement links TRBV5-4 to TRBJ2-4, with 9 positions matching TRBD2. V lost 2 bases and J lost 10; bases outside the gene matches: 7. Germline assignment: CDR1 SGHNT and CDR2 YYREEE (reference sequence). The CDR3 loop spans 14 amino acids. The DNA of the CDR3 is TGTGCCAGCAGCTTTGCCGGGACTAGCTCAATTCAGTACTTC. Protein: CASSFAGTSSIQYF.

The V and J genes are TRBV10-1 and TRBJ1-3; D is undetermined. The germline V and J ends were trimmed by 3 bases and 1 base, with 13 bases remaining between them. Germline lookup yields CDR1 WNHNN and CDR2 SYGVQD (reference sequence). The CDR3 sequence is 16 residues long. CDR3: CASSDGRGKSGNTIYF. CDR3 nucleotide sequence: TGCGCCAGCAGTGATGGGCGAGGGAAATCTGGAAACACCATATATTTT.

In this sample, this clone turned up once. The chain has TRBV18 and TRBJ1-2; TRBD1 matches 7 bases. The CDR3 has 14 residues. Trimming removed 6 bases from V and 5 bases from J; junction bases left unmatched: 9. Germline CDR1 and CDR2: KGHSH and LQKENI. The CDR3 coding sequence is TGTGCCAGCTCTCCCGACAGGGACGATTATGGCTACACCTTC. It translates to CASSPDRDDYGYTF.

This clone was observed a handful of times. This chain links TRBV5-6 with TRBJ2-2, with unresolved D. Trimming pared 5 bases from V and 5 bases from J, leaving 10 bases between. From germline, CDR1 is SGHDT and CDR2 YYEEEE. The CDR3 totals 13 residues. CDR3 protein: CASSLPGTGELFF. In DNA form, the CDR3 reads TGTGCCAGCAGTTTGCCCGGGACCGGGGAGCTGTTTTTT. Variable domain in full (rest from reference TRBV5-6 and TRBJ2-2): DAGVTQSPTHLIKTRGQQVTLRCSPKSGHDTVSWYQQALGQGPQFIFQYYEEEERQRGNFPDRFSGHQFPNYSSELNVNALLLGDSALYLCASSLPGTGELFFGEGSRLTVL.

DNA of the CDR3: TGTGCCAGCAGCTTAGGACTAGCGGGGGGTGTTGATACGCAGTATTTT. Translated, it gives CASSLGLAGGVDTQYF. V usage is TRBV7-7 and J usage is TRBJ2-3; 13 positions agree with TRBD2. Trimming at V came to 1 base and at J to 6 bases, leaving 4 bases not matched to a gene. The CDR3 is made up of 16 amino acids. Looked up from germline, CDR1 is SSHAT and CDR2 is FNYEAQ (reference sequence). Based on the CDR3 plus reference TRBV7-7 and TRBJ2-3, the full variable domain is GAGVSQSPRYKVTKRGQDVTLRCDPISSHATLYWYQQALGQGPEFLTYFNYEAQPDKSGLPSDRFSAERPEGSISTLTIQRTEQRDSAMYRCASSLGLAGGVDTQYFGPGTRLTVL.

The chain combines TRBV2 with TRBJ2-2, with 10 bases identical to TRBD1. The CDR3 spans 15 residues. In germline, CDR1 is SNHLY, CDR2 FYNNEI. Trimming removed 6 bases from V and 7 bases from J; junction bases left unmatched: 8. The CDR3 loop is CASRPRTGGFGELFF. The DNA of the CDR3 is TGTGCCAGCAGGCCTCGGACAGGGGGGTTCGGGGAGCTGTTTTTT.

The chain uses TRBV11-2 and TRBJ2-3, with a weak D call TRBD2 (6 bases). This CDR3 is built from 15 residues. Germline assignment: CDR1 SGHAT and CDR2 FQNNGV. Trimming took 2 bases from V and 5 from J, leaving 14 bases between them. The CDR3: CASSLRAGREDTQYF. DNA for the CDR3: TGTGCCAGCAGCTTAAGGGCGGGGCGGGAAGATACGCAGTATTTT.

This clone was counted a single time. CDR3 bases: TGCGCCAGCAGCTTGGGCCAGGTGTACGAGCAGTACTTC. This encodes CASSLGQVYEQYF. The chain is built from TRBV5-1 and TRBJ2-7; D not certain. This CDR3 region has 13 residues. CDR1 is SGHRS and CDR2 is YFSETQ in the germline V gene. V lost 0 bases and J lost 4, with 8 bases in between. Variable domain in full (rest from reference TRBV5-1 and TRBJ2-7): KAGVTQTPRYLIKTRGQQVTLSCSPISGHRSVSWYQQTPGQGLQFLFEYFSETQRNKGNFPGRFSGRQFSNSRSEMNVSTLELGDSALYLCASSLGQVYEQYFGPGTRLTVT.

This clone was counted a single time. The chain is built from TRBV2 and TRBJ2-7; 10 bases line up with TRBD1. V lost 7 bases, J lost 0 bases, and 6 bases stayed unmatched. The CDR3 sequence is 15 residues long. CDR1 is SNHLY, CDR2 FYNNEI, per germline. CDR3 nucleotides: TGTGCCAGCAAGTCCGGGACAGGGGACTCCTACGAGCAGTACTTC. It specifies CASKSGTGDSYEQYF.

This clone has only a few counts. This chain connects TRBV5-1 to TRBJ2-7; possibly TRBD1 for D (6 bases). Germline V lookup: CDR1 SGHRS, CDR2 YFSETQ. This CDR3 is built from 13 residues. V was clipped by 1 base and J by 3 bases, with 8 bases between them. CDR3 bases: TGCGCCAGCAGCTTGAGGGACAACTACGAGCAGTACTTC. This codes for CASSLRDNYEQYF.

The rearrangement links TRBV25-1 to TRBJ1-4; 8 nucleotides match TRBD1. Per the germline V gene, CDR1 is MGHDK and CDR2 is SYGVNS. Germline trimming cut 4 bases from V and 7 bases from J; bases unmatched to any gene: 5. The CDR3 runs to 14 residues. CDR3 sequence: CASSVYTGGEKLFF. Written as DNA, the CDR3 is TGTGCCAGCAGTGTTTATACAGGGGGTGAAAAACTGTTTTTT.

V is TRBV12-5 and J is TRBJ1-3; a weak D match, TRBD1 (6 bases). The germline V gene encodes CDR1 LGHNT and CDR2 FRNRAP. The CDR3 runs to 15 residues. V lost 4 bases and J lost 4, with 14 bases in between. CDR3 sequence reads: CASGSTGQGGNTIYF. CDR3 nucleotide sequence: TGTGCTAGTGGTTCAACCGGCCAGGGGGGAAACACCATATATTTT.

The rearrangement joins TRBV5-4 to TRBJ2-6; D unresolved. V was pared by 4 bases and J by 2 bases, with 13 bases between. The CDR3 is 16 amino acids. Germline V gene lookup returns CDR1 SGHNT and CDR2 YYREEE (reference sequence). The CDR3 DNA reads TGTGCCAGCAGCCCGCCCACGGGTACTGGGGCCAACGTCCTGACTTTC. Translation gives CASSPPTGTGANVLTF.

In this sample, this clone turned up a few times. The chain employs TRBV12-3 or TRBV12-4 and TRBJ1-2; 7 bases are shared with TRBD1. The CDR3 extends over 13 amino acids. Unmatched junction bases numbered 5, after V lost 8 bases and J lost 2 bases. The CDR3 reads CASHRGDNYGYTF. DNA for the CDR3: TGTGCCAGCCACAGGGGCGACAACTATGGCTACACCTTC.

The chain is built from TRBV4-1 and TRBJ2-1; 8 nucleotides agree with TRBD1. V trimming: 2 bases; J trimming: 0 bases; junction bases outside the gene matches: 0. Germline lookup yields CDR1 MGHRA and CDR2 YSYEKL. CDR3 size: 15 residues. CDR3 sequence reads: CASSQQGASYNEQFF. The CDR3 nucleotides read TGCGCCAGCAGCCAACAGGGGGCCTCCTACAATGAGCAGTTCTTC.

The chain links TRBV3-1 (or the pseudogene TRBV3-2) to TRBJ2-6; D is unresolved. Germline values: CDR1 LGHDT, CDR2 YNNKEL (reference sequence). The CDR3 has 14 amino acids. V was pared by 4 bases and J by 0 bases, with 4 bases between. The CDR3 is CASSLLSGANVLTF. CDR3 sequence (DNA): TGTGCCAGCAGCCTACTCTCTGGGGCCAACGTCCTGACTTTC.

The J gene is TRBJ1-5, the V gene TRBV10-3; D remains ambiguous. The germline gives CDR1 ENHRY, CDR2 SYGVKD. The ends were cut back, 3 bases at V and 7 bases at J, with 7 bases in the middle. This CDR3 comprises 12 residues. CDR3 region: CAISEQQQPQHF. The DNA for the CDR3 is TGTGCCATCAGTGAACAGCAGCAGCCCCAGCATTTT.

This clone showed up just once. This CDR3 is CSALPAGSPNEQFF. CDR3 DNA: TGCAGCGCTCTTCCAGCGGGGAGCCCCAATGAGCAGTTCTTC. The V call is TRBV29-1, the J call TRBJ2-1; 7 bases are a match to TRBD2. Germline V gene sequence: CDR1 SQVTM, CDR2 ANQGSEA. J gave up 6 bases and V 7 bases, and 12 bases lay outside the gene matches. The CDR3 is made up of 14 amino acids.

The chain couples TRBV28 to TRBJ1-2, with D unresolved. Looked up from germline, CDR1 is MDHEN and CDR2 is SYDVKM. V gave up 6 bases and J gave up 3 bases, with 14 bases separating them. The CDR3 is 14 amino acids. Written as DNA, the CDR3 is TGTGCCAGCAGACGACCTTTCGGGTACTATGGCTACACCTTC. The encoded protein is CASRRPFGYYGYTF.

The chain recombines TRBV27 with TRBJ2-7; 8 bases fit TRBD1. CDR1 is MNHEY and CDR2 is SMNVEV in the germline V gene (reference sequence). CDR3 size: 13 residues. V lost 4 bases to trimming and J lost 6 bases; unmatched junction nucleotides: 5. As DNA, the CDR3 is TGTGCCAGCAGTTCCTCAGACAGGGGCGAGCAGTACTTC. This gives the protein CASSSSDRGEQYF.